The next 14 T cell receptor beta chains were all read from a single sample in a study of blood T cells in healthy people across ages. Together with a sample-barcoded 5' primer, a J-beta primer mix was included in a second PCR lasting roughly 6 to 12 cycles. From the 5' RACE reads, TCRdb called clonotypes with MiXCR, one entry per CDR3 protein. The data contain 700,000 to 850,000 distinct CDR3 sequences, roughly 50% of them singletons. The sequenced sample was blood. The receptors originated from a man at least 80 years old in good health.

This chain connects TRBV5-1 to TRBJ1-5, with 7 bases that match TRBD1. Germline lookup yields CDR1 SGHRS and CDR2 YFSETQ. This CDR3 is 16 amino acids long. The V gene end was trimmed by 2 bases and the J gene end by 3 bases; junction bases not matched to a gene: 8. Here the CDR3 DNA reads TGCGCCAGCAGCTTAACCGGGACAGATTCCAATCAGCCCCAGCATTTT. Its protein product is CASSLTGTDSNQPQHF.

This clonotype was counted only a few times. The chain uses TRBV5-1 and TRBJ2-3, with a weak D call TRBD1 (5 bases). CDR1 SGHRS and CDR2 YFSETQ come from the germline V gene. V shed 0 bases and J shed 14 bases, with 25 bases lying between them. CDR3 size: 16 residues. The CDR3 nucleotides are TGCGCCAGCAGCTTGGCCTCTGGGGCTGCAGGCAGCTACGCGTATTTT. As protein: CASSLASGAAGSYAYF.

The table lists this clonotype with a few counts. This chain links TRBV13 with TRBJ1-4; the D gene is possibly TRBD1 (6 bases). The CDR3 runs 14 residues. Looked up from germline, CDR1 is PRHDT and CDR2 is FYEKMQ (reference sequence). V lost 5 bases and J 8 bases, leaving 15 bases between the germline ends. The CDR3 is CASSQTGWGEKLFF. The CDR3 DNA reads TGTGCCAGCAGCCAGACAGGATGGGGAGAAAAACTGTTTTTT.

CDR3 DNA sequence: TGTGCCAGCAGTTTGGCCCCGGGTGGGCAGTTCTTC. Translation: CASSLAPGGQFF. V gene TRBV28 combines with J gene TRBJ2-1; D is unclear. The CDR3 has 12 amino acids. From germline, CDR1 is MDHEN and CDR2 SYDVKM. Trimming took off 3 bases at V and 12 bases at J, with 12 bases between the two ends. Variable domain in full (rest from reference TRBV28 and TRBJ2-1): DVKVTQSSRYLVKRTGEKVFLECVQDMDHENMFWYRQDPGLGLRLIYFSYDVKMKEKGDIPEGYSVSREKKERFSLILESASTNQTSMYLCASSLAPGGQFFGPGTRLTVL.

The chain uses TRBV7-8 and TRBJ2-7; a weak D match, TRBD1 (5 bases). V was clipped by 1 base and J by 3 bases, with 13 bases between them. The length of the CDR3 is 15 residues. The germline V gene encodes CDR1 SGHVS and CDR2 FQNEAQ. The chain's CDR3 is CASSLVGDTYYEQYF. DNA for the CDR3: TGTGCCAGCAGCTTAGTAGGGGATACATACTACGAGCAGTACTTC.

The V and J genes are TRBV6-5 and TRBJ2-3; the D is unclear. CDR3 length: 16 amino acids. Trimming removed 3 bases from V and 5 bases from J, with 18 bases in between. CDR1 and CDR2 (germline): MNHEY, SVGAGI. The CDR3 nucleotides read TGTGCCAGCAGTTATTCCCCGCGGTCGATGCAAGATACGCAGTATTTT. It codes for CASSYSPRSMQDTQYF.

Here the CDR3 reads CASSGPVRPYEQYF. As DNA, the CDR3 is TGTGCCAGCAGTGGGCCTGTTCGCCCCTACGAGCAGTACTTC. The chain joins TRBV12-3 or TRBV12-4 to TRBJ2-7; D uncertain. The length of the CDR3 is 14 residues. Between the trimmed V and J ends, which lost 5 bases and 2 bases, there was a span of 13 bases.

The genes are TRBV12-3 or TRBV12-4 and TRBJ1-1; 10 bases map to TRBD1. The CDR3 contains 16 residues. The junction had 6 bases not matched to a gene; V was cut back by 4 bases and J by 1 base. CDR3 nucleotide sequence: TGTGCCAGCAGTTCTCCGACAGGGGGCTGGAACACTGAAGCTTTCTTT. This gives the protein CASSSPTGGWNTEAFF.

This clonotype turned up a few times. This chain links TRBV7-2 with TRBJ2-4, with D tentatively TRBD1 or TRBD2 (5 bases each). Germline CDR1 and CDR2: SGHTA and FQGNSA. Trimming removed 0 bases at V and 9 bases at J, with 12 bases between. This CDR3 has 14 residues. In nucleotides, the CDR3 is TGTGCCAGCAGCTTAGCCCGGGGACCCCTCATTCAGTACTTC. This encodes CASSLARGPLIQYF.

The V gene is TRBV4-1, the J gene TRBJ2-7; D ambiguous. The CDR3 totals 15 residues. Germline loops: CDR1 MGHRA, CDR2 YSYEKL. Trimming shortened V by 1 base and J by 2 bases, and 12 bases separated the two germline ends. In DNA, the CDR3 is TGCGCCAGCAGCCAAGGATCCAGCGTAACCTACGAGCAGTACTTC. It translates to CASSQGSSVTYEQYF.

V is TRBV7-2 and J is TRBJ1-1, with a weak D call TRBD1 (6 bases). The CDR3 is made up of 15 amino acids. Trimming took off 6 bases at V and 0 bases at J, with 14 bases between the two ends. The germline V gene encodes CDR1 SGHTA and CDR2 FQGNSA. For the CDR3, the DNA is TGTGCCAGCAGACGAACAGGGCTCATGAACACTGAAGCTTTCTTT. This translates into CASRRTGLMNTEAFF.

The chain joins TRBV5-6 to TRBJ2-7, with a possible D match to TRBD2 (5 bases). The V end was cut by 4 bases, the J end by 7 bases, with 18 bases between. This CDR3 has 14 residues. Germline CDR1 reads SGHDT; CDR2 reads YYEEEE. Here the CDR3 reads CASSRRGPQGEQYF. The CDR3 region has the DNA TGTGCCAGCAGCCGTCGGGGTCCCCAAGGGGAGCAGTACTTC.

The chain uses TRBV20-1 and TRBJ1-6, with 7 bases aligning to TRBD1. Germline V gene sequence: CDR1 DFQATT, CDR2 SNEGSKA (reference sequence). V gave up 4 bases and J gave up 1 base; unmatched junction bases: 7. The CDR3 has 16 residues. CDR3 residues: CSANPTGTSYNSPLHF. CDR3 coding DNA: TGCAGTGCTAACCCGACAGGGACGTCCTATAATTCACCCCTCCACTTT.

The CDR3, as DNA: TGCAGTGCCATCCCAATAGCGGGAGGGCCATCCTACGAGCAGTACTTC. Amino acids: CSAIPIAGGPSYEQYF. The rearrangement uses TRBV20-1 and TRBJ2-7, with 11 bases matching TRBD2. CDR3 size: 16 residues. Trimming at V came to 6 bases and at J to 1 base, leaving 11 bases not matched to a gene. CDR1 is DFQATT and CDR2 is SNEGSKA in the germline V gene (reference sequence).